A selection of T cell receptor beta chains follows, all from one sample in a study of tissue T cells after allogeneic stem cell transplantation. TCRdb keeps only in-frame clones here, not all; method: immunoSEQ multiplex PCR. This sample has 20,000 to 30,000 clones; 70% to 75% occur once, and the top ten carry 7.5% to 9%. This sample comprised tissue from the ileum, obtained at autopsy. These receptors all come from a female donor at least 60 years old with lung cancer. Both conserved end residues are part of each CDR3. Each record gives: CDR3 protein, CDR3 DNA, clone size, D gene, V gene, J gene. A D gene is named only where the DNA matches it firmly. Some rows have no size entry. The others give once, few or many, or a class for an expanded clone.

CDR3aa: CASSLEWQGGPYTQYF
CDR3nt: TGTGCCAGCAGCTTAGAGTGGCAGGGGGGCCCCTATACGCAGTATTTT
abundance: .
d_gene: .
v_gene: TRBV7-2
j_gene: TRBJ2-3

CDR3aa: CASSQDPQQDYGYTF
CDR3nt: TGTGCCAGCAGCCAAGATCCGCAACAAGACTATGGCTACACCTTC
abundance: .
d_gene: .
v_gene: TRBV4-2
j_gene: TRBJ1-2

CDR3aa: CASSPVFQGDNSPLHF
CDR3nt: TGTGCCAGCTCACCAGTCTTCCAGGGCGATAATTCACCCCTCCACTTT
abundance: .
d_gene: .
v_gene: TRBV18
j_gene: TRBJ1-6

CDR3aa: CASRQTGGLRGVFGNTIYF
CDR3nt: TGTGCCAGCAGGCAAACAGGGGGCCTAAGAGGAGTCTTTGGAAACACCATATATTTT
abundance: .
d_gene: TRBD1
v_gene: TRBV27
j_gene: TRBJ1-3

CDR3aa: CASSTRTGTTGYTF
CDR3nt: TGTGCCAGCAGTACGCGGACAGGGACGACCGGCTACACCTTC
abundance: .
d_gene: TRBD1
v_gene: TRBV6-2/TRBV6-3
j_gene: TRBJ1-2

CDR3aa: CSVEGAGDYGYTF
CDR3nt: TGCAGCGTTGAAGGGGCAGGGGACTATGGCTACACCTTC
abundance: .
d_gene: .
v_gene: TRBV29-1
j_gene: TRBJ1-2

CDR3aa: CASSLEGDRLLPLHF
CDR3nt: TGTGCCAGCAGCTTAGAAGGGGACCGCTTGTTACCCCTCCACTTT
abundance: .
d_gene: .
v_gene: TRBV11-3
j_gene: TRBJ1-6

CDR3aa: CASAVFNDEQYF
CDR3nt: TGTGCCAGCGCCGTTTTTAACGACGAGCAGTACTTC
abundance: .
d_gene: .
v_gene: TRBV14
j_gene: TRBJ2-7

CDR3aa: CASSFRDLNSPLHF
CDR3nt: TGTGCCAGCAGCTTCCGGGACCTTAATTCACCCCTCCACTTT
abundance: .
d_gene: .
v_gene: TRBV5-4
j_gene: TRBJ1-6

CDR3aa: CATSEWTTYSYNEQFF
CDR3nt: TGTGCCACCAGTGAATGGACTACCTACTCCTACAATGAGCAGTTCTTC
abundance: .
d_gene: .
v_gene: TRBV24-1
j_gene: TRBJ2-1

CDR3aa: CASRDRGPSPLHF
CDR3nt: TGTGCCAGCAGGGACAGGGGACCCTCACCCCTCCACTTT
abundance: .
d_gene: TRBD1
v_gene: TRBV6-5
j_gene: TRBJ1-6

CDR3aa: CASSLVRFSNEKLFF
CDR3nt: TGTGCCAGCAGTCTCGTCCGATTCTCTAATGAAAAACTGTTTTTT
abundance: few
d_gene: .
v_gene: TRBV28
j_gene: TRBJ1-4

CDR3aa: CATSRDQGDEQFF
CDR3nt: TGTGCCACCAGCAGAGATCAGGGGGATGAGCAGTTCTTC
abundance: .
d_gene: TRBD1
v_gene: TRBV15
j_gene: TRBJ2-1

CDR3aa: CASSPRVGASSYNSPLHF
CDR3nt: TGTGCCAGCAGCCCCCGGGTCGGGGCGAGCTCCTATAATTCACCCCTCCACTTT
abundance: .
d_gene: .
v_gene: TRBV5-4
j_gene: TRBJ1-6

CDR3aa: CASSRDRVNTGELFF
CDR3nt: TGTGCCAGCTCCCGGGACAGGGTCAACACCGGGGAGCTGTTTTTT
abundance: .
d_gene: TRBD1
v_gene: TRBV18
j_gene: TRBJ2-2

CDR3aa: CASSGSKGGNSPLHF
CDR3nt: TGTGCCAGTAGTGGGTCTAAGGGAGGTAATTCACCCCTCCACTTT
abundance: .
d_gene: .
v_gene: TRBV19
j_gene: TRBJ1-6

CDR3aa: CASSGLAGYSYEQYF
CDR3nt: TGTGCCAGCAGCGGACTAGCGGGGTACTCCTACGAGCAGTACTTC
abundance: .
d_gene: TRBD2
v_gene: TRBV3-1/TRBV3-2
j_gene: TRBJ2-7

CDR3aa: CASSQPSALGVETQYF
CDR3nt: TGCGCCAGCAGCCAACCCTCCGCGTTGGGGGTGGAGACCCAGTACTTC
abundance: .
d_gene: .
v_gene: TRBV4-1
j_gene: TRBJ2-5

CDR3aa: CASSPPGRGSYEQYF
CDR3nt: TGTGCCAGCAGCCCCCCAGGGAGGGGTTCCTACGAGCAGTACTTC
abundance: .
d_gene: TRBD2
v_gene: TRBV5-4
j_gene: TRBJ2-7

CDR3aa: CASTLAGRNYGYTF
CDR3nt: TGTGCCAGTACCCTTGCGGGGCGTAACTATGGCTACACCTTC
abundance: .
d_gene: .
v_gene: TRBV19
j_gene: TRBJ1-2

CDR3aa: CASSDRGGGTGRTDTQYF
CDR3nt: TGTGCCAGCAGTGACCGAGGGGGCGGGACGGGACGCACAGATACGCAGTATTTT
abundance: .
d_gene: .
v_gene: TRBV2
j_gene: TRBJ2-3

CDR3aa: CASSNGLRGQGENEKLFF
CDR3nt: TGTGCCAGCAGTAACGGTCTGCGGGGGCAGGGGGAAAATGAAAAACTGTTTTTT
abundance: few
d_gene: .
v_gene: TRBV21-1
j_gene: TRBJ1-4

CDR3aa: CASSYLTATNEKLFF
CDR3nt: TGTGCCAGCAGTTACCTGACAGCAACTAATGAAAAACTGTTTTTT
abundance: .
d_gene: .
v_gene: TRBV6-2/TRBV6-3
j_gene: TRBJ1-4

CDR3aa: CASSQEGDTRGEKLFF
CDR3nt: TGCGCCAGCAGCCAAGAAGGTGACACCAGGGGTGAAAAACTGTTTTTT
abundance: few
d_gene: .
v_gene: TRBV4-3
j_gene: TRBJ1-4

CDR3aa: CASSLRGAKNIQYF
CDR3nt: TGTGCCAGCAGTTTGCGGGGGGCCAAAAACATTCAGTACTTC
abundance: once
d_gene: TRBD2
v_gene: TRBV27
j_gene: TRBJ2-4